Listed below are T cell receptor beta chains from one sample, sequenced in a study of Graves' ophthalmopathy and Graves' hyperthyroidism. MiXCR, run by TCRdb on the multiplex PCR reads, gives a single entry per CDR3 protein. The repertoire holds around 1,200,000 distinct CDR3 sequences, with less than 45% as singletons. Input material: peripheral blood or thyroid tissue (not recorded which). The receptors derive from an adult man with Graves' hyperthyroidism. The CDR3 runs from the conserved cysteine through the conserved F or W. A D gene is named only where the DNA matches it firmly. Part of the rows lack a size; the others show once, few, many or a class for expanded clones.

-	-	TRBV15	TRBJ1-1	CATSRDMVGAETEAFF	TGTGCCACCAGCAGAGATATGGTAGGGGCCGAGACTGAAGCTTTCTTT
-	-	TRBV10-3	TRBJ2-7	CAIRGAGSRGEQYF	TGTGCCATCAGGGGCGCGGGATCTCGGGGGGAGCAGTACTTC
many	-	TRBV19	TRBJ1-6	CASSGDRYSPLHF	TGTGCCAGTAGTGGAGACAGGTATTCACCCCTCCACTTT
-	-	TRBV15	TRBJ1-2	CATSRVRVAGYTF	TGTGCCACCAGCAGGGTCAGGGTGGCTGGCTACACCTTC
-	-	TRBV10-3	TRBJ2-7	CAIRAGAGHSYEQYF	TGTGCCATCAGGGCGGGGGCGGGACACTCCTACGAGCAGTACTTC
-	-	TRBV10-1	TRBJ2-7	CASSESRLLKNSYEQYF	TGCGCCAGCAGTGAGTCGAGACTCCTAAAAAACTCCTACGAGCAGTACTTC
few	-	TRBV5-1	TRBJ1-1	CTSSLFQGTEAFF	TGCACCAGCAGCTTGTTTCAGGGCACTGAAGCTTTCTTT
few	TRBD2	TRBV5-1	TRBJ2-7	CASSLGGAGDYEQYF	TGCGCCAGCAGCTTGGGGGGCGCGGGGGACTACGAGCAGTACTTC
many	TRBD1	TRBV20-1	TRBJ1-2	CSARPRTGTYGYTF	TGCAGTGCTAGACCCCGGACAGGGACCTATGGCTACACCTTC
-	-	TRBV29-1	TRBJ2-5	CSVGVQQETQYF	TGCAGCGTTGGAGTACAGCAAGAGACCCAGTACTTC
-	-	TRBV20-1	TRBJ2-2	CSARSTQGVANTGELFF	TGCAGTGCTAGATCCACTCAGGGAGTCGCGAACACCGGGGAGCTGTTTTTT
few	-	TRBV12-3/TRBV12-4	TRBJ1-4	CASSPQRRLTNEKLFF	TGTGCCAGCAGTCCCCAAAGACGGCTAACTAATGAAAAACTGTTTTTT
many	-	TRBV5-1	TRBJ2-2	CASSEEVARSTGELFF	TGCGCCAGCAGCGAAGAGGTTGCCAGGAGCACCGGGGAGCTGTTTTTT
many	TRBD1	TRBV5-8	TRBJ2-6	CASSLTGFGANVLTF	TGTGCCAGCAGCCTGACAGGGTTTGGGGCCAACGTCCTGACTTTC
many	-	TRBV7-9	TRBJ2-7	CASSDDEQYF	TGTGCCAGCTCAGACGACGAGCAGTACTTC
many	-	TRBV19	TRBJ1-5	CASSLQESAPQHF	TGTGCCAGTAGTCTGCAGGAGTCGGCGCCCCAGCATTTT
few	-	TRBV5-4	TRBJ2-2	CASSLVGRSNTGELFF	TGTGCCAGCAGCTTGGTAGGTCGGTCGAACACCGGGGAGCTGTTTTTT
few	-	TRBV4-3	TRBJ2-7	CASSRHLYYEQYF	TGCGCCAGCAGCCGACACCTATACTACGAGCAGTACTTC
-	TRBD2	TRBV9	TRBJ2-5	CASSVNHLAGGQETQYF	TGTGCCAGCAGCGTTAACCACCTAGCGGGGGGGCAAGAGACCCAGTACTTC